The present TCR beta chain was sequenced within a study of T cell changes during pregnancy in multiple sclerosis. Clones were read by immunoSEQ multiplex PCR, and TCRdb kept only the in-frame ones, dropping some. The sample lists fewer than 45,000 clones; 80% to 95% were seen once. This clone was seen a single time. The CDR3 spans 13 residues. Per germline, CDR1 SNHLY and CDR2 FYNNEI. The junction had 8 bases not matched to a gene; V was cut back by 10 bases and J by 3 bases. This chain links TRBV2 with TRBJ1-1; 7 bases are shared with TRBD1. The source material was CD8+ T cells from peripheral blood mononuclear cells, sampled in the first trimester of pregnancy. The receptor comes from a female donor with multiple sclerosis, enrolled in a pregnancy study. The CDR3 sequence: CAIGGVTDTEAFF. In DNA, the CDR3 is TGTGCCATAGGGGGCGTTACGGACACTGAAGCTTTCTTT. Looking up the rest from reference TRBV2 and TRBJ1-1 gives the full variable domain: EPEVTQTPSHQVTQMGQEVILRCVPISNHLYFYWYRQILGQKVEFLVSFYNNEISEKSEIFDDQFSVERPDGSNFTLKIRSTKLEDSAMYFCAIGGVTDTEAFFGQGTRLTVV.